This T cell receptor beta chain was sequenced in a study of blood T cell repertoires in COVID-19 (TCRdb year 2020). About the investigation overall: The collaborator samples originated in the United States, Italy and Spain and spanned the acute and convalescent phases of COVID-19. The material from the prospective study consisted of cDNA or gDNA derived from T cells, B-cell-depleted T cells, or PBMCs. Samples came from the ongoing ImmuneRACE study (first 160 participants) plus 1,254 subjects from 6 global collaborators. A freely available public database, intended as a resource for researchers studying the immune response to SARS-CoV-2, is where the repertoires were released. HLA class I and class II types, where available, came from metadata supplied by the sample provider rather than from assay-based typing. Deeply sampled blood TCRbeta repertoires from subjects exposed to, actively infected with, or recovered from COVID-19 were included in the dataset. Nearly every sample came with metadata listing a de-identified subject ID, COVID-19 status, age in years and sex. Results the study describes overall, beyond this receptor: How much clinical and demographic metadata was included differed by source and by participant, and the metadata was provided uncurated.

TCRbeta CDR3 regions were amplified from genomic DNA by means of the immunoSEQ Assay, a bias-controlled multiplex PCR. The authors' analysis ran thus. The number of nucleated cells in each sample was estimated from the amplification of reference gene primers within the assay. To quantify the absolute abundance of each unique TCRbeta CDR3 rearrangement, sequence reads were collapsed and filtered. For each sample, productive Simpson clonality was calculated as the square root of Simpson's diversity index over productive rearrangements. Imported from immuneACCESS, the table was reduced by TCRdb to in-frame sequences with V and J called. These copies leave out some clones; in studies compared against another copy, an unresolved V gene accounts for under half, and the cause of the remainder is not known. The V and J calls and clone size come from that table; D and trimming were worked out from the DNA. This sample lists about 140,000 clones; approximately 80% were detected once. In total, the top ten clones hold 3.5% to 5.5% of the sample.

A word on this clone: Its recognized antigen is unknown. The input lacks base qualities; no much larger clone sits a single base away.

Whole blood was collected in K2EDTA tubes by collaborating institutions according to the institutions' own protocols. For TCRbeta analysis, collaborators shipped samples as frozen whole blood, isolated PBMCs, or DNA extracted from either of those sample types. The receptor comes from a woman of 80 years or more with active or convalescent COVID-19. The specimen was peripheral blood.

The CDR3 protein: CASSPSTGRPGANVLTF. Read as DNA, the sequence is TGTGCCAGCAGTCCCTCGACAGGGAGGCCTGGGGCCAACGTCCTGACTTTC. In this chain, TRBV27 is recombined with TRBJ2-6, with TRBD1 tentatively as D gene (7 bases match). CDR1 and CDR2 are drawn from the germline V gene (reference sequence): MNHEY, SMNVEV. Spanning cysteine to phenylalanine, the CDR3 consists of 17 amino acids. Only the CDR3 DNA stays, 51 bases, in frame from base 1. V loses 5 bases, J loses 2 bases, and the germline ends lie 16 bases apart.